This T cell receptor beta chain was found in a study of blood T cells in healthy people across ages. Findings of the study overall: Both higher diversity and more naive CD4+ cells marked long-lived donors when set against aged donors. Percentage of naive T cells showed a strong correlation with TCR beta diversity.

V was pared by 3 bases and J by 6 bases, with 18 bases between. This CDR3 contains 15 residues. Germline CDR1 is MDHEN and CDR2 is SYDVKM. A second roughly 6 to 11 cycle PCR used barcoded and J-beta primers. Template switching added a 12-random-nucleotide identifier to every cDNA molecule. TCRdb reanalysed the 5' RACE reads using MiXCR and keeps one entry per CDR3 protein. Of approximately 900,000 distinct CDR3 sequences listed, 48% were seen once; the top ten hold 13%. On this clonotype itself: What it recognizes is unknown.

Per-sample PBMC isolation yielded at least 6.5 million cells. The chain is built from TRBV28 and TRBJ2-7; D possibly corresponds to TRBD1 (5 bases). The receptor was isolated from a man in his thirties or forties in good health. The specimen sequenced was blood. This CDR3 reads CASSFNGHRSPEQYF. The CDR3 nucleotides read TGTGCCAGCAGTTTTAATGGACACCGTTCCCCCGAGCAGTACTTC.